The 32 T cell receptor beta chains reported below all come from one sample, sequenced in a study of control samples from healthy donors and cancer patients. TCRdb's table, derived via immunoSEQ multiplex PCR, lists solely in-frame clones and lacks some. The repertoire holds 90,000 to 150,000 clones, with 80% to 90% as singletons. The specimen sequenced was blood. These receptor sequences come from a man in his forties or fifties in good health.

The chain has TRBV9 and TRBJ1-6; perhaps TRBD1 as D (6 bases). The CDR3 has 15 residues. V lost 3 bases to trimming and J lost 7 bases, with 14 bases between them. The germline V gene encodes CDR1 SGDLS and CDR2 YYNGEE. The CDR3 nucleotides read TGTGCCAGCAGCGCCGCCCCAGGGGCAAATTCACCCCTCCACTTT. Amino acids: CASSAAPGANSPLHF. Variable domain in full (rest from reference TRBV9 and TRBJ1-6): DSGVTQTPKHLITATGQRVTLRCSPRSGDLSVYWYQQSLDQGLQFLIQYYNGEERAKGNILERFSAQQFPDLHSELNLSSLELGDSALYFCASSAAPGANSPLHFGNGTRLTVT.

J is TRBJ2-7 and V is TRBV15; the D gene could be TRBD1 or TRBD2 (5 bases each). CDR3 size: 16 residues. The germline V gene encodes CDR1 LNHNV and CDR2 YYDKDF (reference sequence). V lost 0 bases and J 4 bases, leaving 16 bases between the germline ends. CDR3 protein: CATSRDWGLGAYEQYF. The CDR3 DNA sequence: TGTGCCACCAGCAGAGATTGGGGGTTGGGAGCGTACGAGCAGTACTTC.

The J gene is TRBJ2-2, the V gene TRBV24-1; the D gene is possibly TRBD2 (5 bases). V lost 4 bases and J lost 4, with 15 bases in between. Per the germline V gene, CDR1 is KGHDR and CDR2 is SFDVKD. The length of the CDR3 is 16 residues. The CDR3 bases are TGTGCCACCAGTGACCCGGTCCAGGCGGGCACCGGGGAGCTGTTTTTT. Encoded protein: CATSDPVQAGTGELFF.

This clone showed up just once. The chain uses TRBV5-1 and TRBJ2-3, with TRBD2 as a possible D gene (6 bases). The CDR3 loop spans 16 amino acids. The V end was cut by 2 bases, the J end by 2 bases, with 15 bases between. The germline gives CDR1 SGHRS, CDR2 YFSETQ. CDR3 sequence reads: CASSFYAGSITDTQYF. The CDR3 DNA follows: TGCGCCAGCAGCTTCTATGCGGGATCAATCACAGATACGCAGTATTTT.

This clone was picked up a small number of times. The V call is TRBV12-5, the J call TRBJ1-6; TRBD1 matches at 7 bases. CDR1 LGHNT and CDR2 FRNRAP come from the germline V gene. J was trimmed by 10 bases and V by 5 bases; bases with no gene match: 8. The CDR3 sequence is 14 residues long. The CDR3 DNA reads TGTGCTAGTGGTCCGGGACAGATCCAATCACCCCTCCACTTT. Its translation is CASGPGQIQSPLHF.

Here the CDR3 reads CASSKDGNTEAFF. The CDR3 DNA reads as TGCGCCAGCAGCAAGGACGGGAACACTGAAGCTTTCTTT. This chain uses TRBV5-1 with TRBJ1-1; D is uncertain. The CDR3 runs 13 residues. Trimming took 4 bases from V and 1 from J, leaving 8 bases between them. Germline CDR1 is SGHRS and CDR2 is YFSETQ.

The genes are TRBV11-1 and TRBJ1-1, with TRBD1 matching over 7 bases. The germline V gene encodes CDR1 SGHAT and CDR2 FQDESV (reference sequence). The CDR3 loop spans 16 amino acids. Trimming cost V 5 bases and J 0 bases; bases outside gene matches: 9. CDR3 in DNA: TGTGCCAGCAGCGAAGGGGGACAGAGAATGAACACTGAAGCTTTCTTT. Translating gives CASSEGGQRMNTEAFF.

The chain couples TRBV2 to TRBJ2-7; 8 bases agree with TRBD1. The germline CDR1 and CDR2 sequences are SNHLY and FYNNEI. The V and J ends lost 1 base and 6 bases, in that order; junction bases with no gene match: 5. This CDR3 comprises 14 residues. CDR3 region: CASSEEVTGVEQYF. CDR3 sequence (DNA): TGTGCCAGCAGTGAAGAAGTGACAGGGGTCGAGCAGTACTTC.

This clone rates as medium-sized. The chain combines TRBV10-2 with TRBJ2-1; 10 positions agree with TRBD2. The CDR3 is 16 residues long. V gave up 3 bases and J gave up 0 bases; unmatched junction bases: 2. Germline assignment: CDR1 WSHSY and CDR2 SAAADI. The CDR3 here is CASSELAGRSYNEQFF. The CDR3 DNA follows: TGCGCCAGCAGTGAACTAGCGGGGCGCTCCTACAATGAGCAGTTCTTC.

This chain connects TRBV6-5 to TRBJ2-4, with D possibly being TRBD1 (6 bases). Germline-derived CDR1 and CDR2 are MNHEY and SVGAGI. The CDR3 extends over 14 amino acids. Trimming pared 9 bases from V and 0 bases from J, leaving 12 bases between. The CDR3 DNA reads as TGTGCCAGTGTCGAGGGGGTAGCCAAAAACATTCAGTACTTC. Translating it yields CASVEGVAKNIQYF.

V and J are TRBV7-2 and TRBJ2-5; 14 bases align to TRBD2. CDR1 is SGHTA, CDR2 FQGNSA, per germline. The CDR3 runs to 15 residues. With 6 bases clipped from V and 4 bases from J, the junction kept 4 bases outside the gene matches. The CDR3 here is CASRRLAGGPETQYF. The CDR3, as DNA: TGTGCCAGCAGGCGACTAGCGGGGGGGCCAGAGACCCAGTACTTC.

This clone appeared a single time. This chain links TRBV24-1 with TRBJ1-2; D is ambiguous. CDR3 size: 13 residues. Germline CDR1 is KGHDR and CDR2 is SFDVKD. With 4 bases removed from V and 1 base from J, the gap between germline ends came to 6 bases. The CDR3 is CATSDSFNYGYTF. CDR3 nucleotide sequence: TGTGCCACCAGTGACAGTTTTAACTATGGCTACACCTTC.

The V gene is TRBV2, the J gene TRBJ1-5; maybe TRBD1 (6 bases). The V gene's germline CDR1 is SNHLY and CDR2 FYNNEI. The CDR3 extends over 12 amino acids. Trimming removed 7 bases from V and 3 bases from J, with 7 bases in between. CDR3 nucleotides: TGTGCCAGCAACAGGGTCAATCAGCCCCAGCATTTT. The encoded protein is CASNRVNQPQHF.

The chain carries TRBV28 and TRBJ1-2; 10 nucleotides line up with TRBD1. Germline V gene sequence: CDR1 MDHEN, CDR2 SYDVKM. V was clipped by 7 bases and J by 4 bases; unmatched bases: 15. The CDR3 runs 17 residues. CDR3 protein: CASIPLTIGQGGYGYTF. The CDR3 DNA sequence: TGTGCCAGCATCCCCTTAACCATTGGACAGGGGGGCTATGGCTACACCTTC.

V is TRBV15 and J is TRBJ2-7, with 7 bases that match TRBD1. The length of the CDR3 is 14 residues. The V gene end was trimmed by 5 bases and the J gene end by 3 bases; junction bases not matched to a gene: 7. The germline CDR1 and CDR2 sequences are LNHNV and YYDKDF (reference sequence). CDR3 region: CATSLRDSNYEQYF. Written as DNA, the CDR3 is TGTGCCACCAGCCTCCGGGACAGCAACTACGAGCAGTACTTC.

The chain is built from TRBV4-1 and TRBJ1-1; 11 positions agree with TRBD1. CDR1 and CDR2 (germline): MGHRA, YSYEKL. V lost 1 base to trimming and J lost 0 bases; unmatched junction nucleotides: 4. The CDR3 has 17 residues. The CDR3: CASSQGGTGGMNTEAFF. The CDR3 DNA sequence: TGCGCCAGCAGCCAAGGTGGGACAGGGGGTATGAACACTGAAGCTTTCTTT.

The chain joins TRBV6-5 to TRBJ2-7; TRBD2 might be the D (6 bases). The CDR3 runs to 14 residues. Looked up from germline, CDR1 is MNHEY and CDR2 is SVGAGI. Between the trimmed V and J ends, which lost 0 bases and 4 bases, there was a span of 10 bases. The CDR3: CASSYSPDYYEQYF. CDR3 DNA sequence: TGTGCCAGCAGTTACTCTCCGGACTATTACGAGCAGTACTTC.

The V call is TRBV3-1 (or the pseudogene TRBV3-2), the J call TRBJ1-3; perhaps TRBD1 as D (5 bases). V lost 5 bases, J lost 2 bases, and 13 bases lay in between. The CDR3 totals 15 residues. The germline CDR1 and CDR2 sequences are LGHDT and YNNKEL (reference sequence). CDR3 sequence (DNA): TGTGCCAGCAGCACATACCCGGGGGCTGGAAACACCATATATTTT. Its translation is CASSTYPGAGNTIYF.

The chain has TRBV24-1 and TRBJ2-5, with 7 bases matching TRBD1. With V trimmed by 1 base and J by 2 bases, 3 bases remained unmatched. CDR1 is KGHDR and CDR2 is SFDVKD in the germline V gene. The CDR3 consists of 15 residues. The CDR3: CATSDFRQGQETQYF. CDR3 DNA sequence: TGTGCCACCAGTGATTTCCGACAGGGACAAGAGACCCAGTACTTC.

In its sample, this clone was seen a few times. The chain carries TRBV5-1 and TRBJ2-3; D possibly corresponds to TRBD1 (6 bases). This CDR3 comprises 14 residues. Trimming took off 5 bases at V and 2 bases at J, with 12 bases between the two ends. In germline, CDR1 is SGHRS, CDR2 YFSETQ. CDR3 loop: CASRGGTNTDTQYF. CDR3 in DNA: TGCGCCAGCAGGGGTGGGACAAACACAGATACGCAGTATTTT.

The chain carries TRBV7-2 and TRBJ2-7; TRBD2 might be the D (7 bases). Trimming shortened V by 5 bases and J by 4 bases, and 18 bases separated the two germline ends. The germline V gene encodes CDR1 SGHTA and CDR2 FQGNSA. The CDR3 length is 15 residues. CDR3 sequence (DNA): TGTGCCAGCAGCCAAGTGGGGGGGCTAATGTACGAGCAGTACTTC. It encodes CASSQVGGLMYEQYF.

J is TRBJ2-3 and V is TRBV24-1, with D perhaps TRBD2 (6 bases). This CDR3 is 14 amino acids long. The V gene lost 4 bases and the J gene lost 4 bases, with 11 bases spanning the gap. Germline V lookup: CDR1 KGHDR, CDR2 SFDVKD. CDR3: CATSELGLPDTQYF. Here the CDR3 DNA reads TGTGCCACCAGTGAATTGGGACTCCCAGATACGCAGTATTTT.

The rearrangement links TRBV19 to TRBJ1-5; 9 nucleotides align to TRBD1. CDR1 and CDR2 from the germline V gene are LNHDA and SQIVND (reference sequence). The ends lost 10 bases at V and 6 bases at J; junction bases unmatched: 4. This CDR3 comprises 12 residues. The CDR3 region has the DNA TGTGCCACCGGACAGGGGAGTCAGCCCCAGCATTTT. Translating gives CATGQGSQPQHF.

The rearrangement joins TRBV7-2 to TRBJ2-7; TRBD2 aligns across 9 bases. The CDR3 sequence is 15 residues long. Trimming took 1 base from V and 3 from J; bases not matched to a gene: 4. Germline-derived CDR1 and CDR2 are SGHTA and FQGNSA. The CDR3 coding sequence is TGTGCCAGCAGCTTAGGAGCGGGGGGCCGCTACGAGCAGTACTTC. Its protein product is CASSLGAGGRYEQYF.

CDR3 DNA: TGTGCCAGCAGCCAAGGGACAGGGAATGAAAAACTGTTTTTT. Its translation is CASSQGTGNEKLFF. The chain joins TRBV4-2 to TRBJ1-4; the match to TRBD1 covers 8 bases. V shed 1 base and J 5 bases; nucleotides not matched to a gene: 0. Germline assignment: CDR1 LGHNA and CDR2 YNFKEQ. The CDR3 is 14 residues long.

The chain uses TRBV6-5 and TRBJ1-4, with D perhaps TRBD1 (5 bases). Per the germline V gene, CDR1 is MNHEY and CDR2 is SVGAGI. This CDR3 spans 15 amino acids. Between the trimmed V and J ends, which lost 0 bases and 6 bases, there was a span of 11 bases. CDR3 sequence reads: CASSYSMGEHEKLFF. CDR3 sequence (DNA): TGTGCCAGCAGTTACTCTATGGGGGAACATGAAAAACTGTTTTTT.

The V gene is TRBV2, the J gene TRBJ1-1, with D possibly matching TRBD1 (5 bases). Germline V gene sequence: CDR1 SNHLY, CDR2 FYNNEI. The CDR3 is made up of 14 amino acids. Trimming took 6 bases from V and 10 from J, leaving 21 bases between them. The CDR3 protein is CASRGRQSTLGAFF. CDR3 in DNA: TGTGCCAGCAGAGGCCGACAGTCTACGCTTGGAGCTTTCTTT.

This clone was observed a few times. The CDR3: CASRGGNEQFF. The CDR3 bases are TGTGCCAGCAGAGGGGGGAATGAGCAGTTCTTC. The rearrangement uses TRBV12-3 or TRBV12-4 and TRBJ2-1; possibly TRBD1 or TRBD2 for D (6 bases each). This CDR3 region has 11 residues. V lost 6 bases and J 7 bases, leaving 7 bases between the germline ends.

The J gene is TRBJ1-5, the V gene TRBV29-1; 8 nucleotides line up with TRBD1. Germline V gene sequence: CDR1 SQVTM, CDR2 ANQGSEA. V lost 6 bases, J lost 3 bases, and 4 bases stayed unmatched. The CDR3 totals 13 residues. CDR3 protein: CSVGQANNQPQHF. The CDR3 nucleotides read TGCAGCGTGGGACAGGCGAACAATCAGCCCCAGCATTTT.

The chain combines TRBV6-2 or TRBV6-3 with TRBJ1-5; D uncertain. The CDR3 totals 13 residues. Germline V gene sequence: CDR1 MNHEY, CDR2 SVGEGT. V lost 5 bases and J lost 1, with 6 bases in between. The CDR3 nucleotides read TGTGCCAGCAGTGATCCAAGCAATCAGCCCCAGCATTTT. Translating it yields CASSDPSNQPQHF.

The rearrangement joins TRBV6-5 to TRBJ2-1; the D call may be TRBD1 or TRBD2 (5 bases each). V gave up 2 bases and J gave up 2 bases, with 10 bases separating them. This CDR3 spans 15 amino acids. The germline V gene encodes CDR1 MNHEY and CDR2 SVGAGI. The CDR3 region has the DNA TGTGCCAGCAGTTACGGCCAGGGACCCTACAATGAGCAGTTCTTC. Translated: CASSYGQGPYNEQFF.

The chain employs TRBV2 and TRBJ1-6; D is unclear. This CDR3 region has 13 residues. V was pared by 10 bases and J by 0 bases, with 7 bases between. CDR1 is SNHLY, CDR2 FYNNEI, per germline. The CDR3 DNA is TGTGCCATCCATGGCTCCTATAATTCACCCCTCCACTTT. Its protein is CAIHGSYNSPLHF.